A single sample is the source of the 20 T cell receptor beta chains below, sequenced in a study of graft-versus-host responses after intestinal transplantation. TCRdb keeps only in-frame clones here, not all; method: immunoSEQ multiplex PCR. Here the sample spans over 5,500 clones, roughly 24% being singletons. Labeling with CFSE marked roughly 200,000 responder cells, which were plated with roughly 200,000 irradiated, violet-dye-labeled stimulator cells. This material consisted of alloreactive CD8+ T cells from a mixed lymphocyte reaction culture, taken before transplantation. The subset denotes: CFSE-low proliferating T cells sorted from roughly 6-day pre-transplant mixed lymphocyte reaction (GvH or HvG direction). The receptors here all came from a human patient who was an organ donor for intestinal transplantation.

DNA for the CDR3: TGCAGCGTTGACGTGGAAATTGTAGGGCTCCAGCATTTT. Residues: CSVDVEIVGLQHF. The chain couples TRBV29-1 to TRBJ1-5; D is unresolved. Germline V gene sequence: CDR1 SQVTM, CDR2 ANQGSEA. With 3 bases removed from V and 12 bases from J, the gap between germline ends came to 18 bases. The CDR3 runs to 13 residues.

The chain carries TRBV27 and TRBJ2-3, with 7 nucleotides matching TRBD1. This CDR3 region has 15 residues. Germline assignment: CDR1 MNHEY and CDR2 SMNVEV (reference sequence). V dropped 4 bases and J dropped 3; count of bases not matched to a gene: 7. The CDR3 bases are TGTGCCAGCAGTTCCATACAGGGGATGACAGATACGCAGTATTTT. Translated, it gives CASSSIQGMTDTQYF.

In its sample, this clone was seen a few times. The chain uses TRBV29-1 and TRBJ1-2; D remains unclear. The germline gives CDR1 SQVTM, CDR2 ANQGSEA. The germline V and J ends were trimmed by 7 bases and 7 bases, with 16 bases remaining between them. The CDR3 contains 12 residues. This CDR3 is CSGEAPVIGYTF. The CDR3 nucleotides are TGCAGCGGTGAGGCCCCAGTGATTGGCTACACCTTC.

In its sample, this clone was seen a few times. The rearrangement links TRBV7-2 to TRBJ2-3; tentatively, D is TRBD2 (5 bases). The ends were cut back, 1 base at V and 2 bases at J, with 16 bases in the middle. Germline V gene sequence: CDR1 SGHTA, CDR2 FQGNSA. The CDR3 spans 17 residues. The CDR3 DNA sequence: TGTGCCAGCAGCTTAGTAGCTAGCCGAGGGAACACAGATACGCAGTATTTT. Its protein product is CASSLVASRGNTDTQYF. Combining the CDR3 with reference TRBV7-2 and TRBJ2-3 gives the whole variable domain GAGVSQSPSNKVTEKGKDVELRCDPISGHTALYWYRQSLGQGLEFLIYFQGNSAPDKSGLPSDRFSAERTGGSVSTLTIQRTQQEDSAVYLCASSLVASRGNTDTQYFGPGTRLTVL.

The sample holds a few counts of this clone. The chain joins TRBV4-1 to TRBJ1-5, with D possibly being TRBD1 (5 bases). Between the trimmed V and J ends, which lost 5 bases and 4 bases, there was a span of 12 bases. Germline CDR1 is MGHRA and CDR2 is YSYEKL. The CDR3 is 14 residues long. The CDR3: CASSSEQVNQPQHF. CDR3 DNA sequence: TGCGCCAGCAGCTCCGAACAGGTAAATCAGCCCCAGCATTTT.

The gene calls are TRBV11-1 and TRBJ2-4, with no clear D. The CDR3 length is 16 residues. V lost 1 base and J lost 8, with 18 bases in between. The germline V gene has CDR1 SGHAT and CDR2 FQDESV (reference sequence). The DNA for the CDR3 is TGTGCCAGCAGCTTAGTGTTCTTACAAGGACGGGACATTCAGTACTTC. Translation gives CASSLVFLQGRDIQYF.

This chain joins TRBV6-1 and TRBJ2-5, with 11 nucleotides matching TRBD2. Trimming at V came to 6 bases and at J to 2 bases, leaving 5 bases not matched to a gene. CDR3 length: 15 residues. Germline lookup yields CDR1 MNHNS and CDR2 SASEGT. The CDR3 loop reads CASSKTSGVQETQYF. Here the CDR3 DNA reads TGTGCCAGCAGCAAGACTAGCGGGGTTCAAGAGACCCAGTACTTC.

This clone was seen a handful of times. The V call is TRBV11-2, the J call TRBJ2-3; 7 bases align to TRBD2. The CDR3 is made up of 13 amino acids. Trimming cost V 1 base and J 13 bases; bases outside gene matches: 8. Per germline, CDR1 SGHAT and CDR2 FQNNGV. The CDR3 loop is CASSLGGRGVEYF. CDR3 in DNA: TGTGCCAGCAGCTTAGGGGGGAGGGGTGTTGAGTATTTT.

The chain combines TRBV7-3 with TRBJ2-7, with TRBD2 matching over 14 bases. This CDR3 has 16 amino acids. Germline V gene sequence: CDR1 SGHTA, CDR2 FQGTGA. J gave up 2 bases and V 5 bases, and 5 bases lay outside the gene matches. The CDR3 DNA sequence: TGTGCCAGCAGCGGGACTAGCGGGAGAGGAACCTACGAGCAGTACTTC. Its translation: CASSGTSGRGTYEQYF.

Here the CDR3 DNA reads TGTGCCAGCAGTTTTGGGGGTGGGACTGAAGCTTTCTTT. Translating gives CASSFGGGTEAFF. The gene calls are TRBV6-5 and TRBJ1-1; D perhaps matches TRBD1 (5 bases). Trimming removed 4 bases from V and 5 bases from J, with 11 bases in between. Looked up from germline, CDR1 is MNHEY and CDR2 is SVGAGI. This CDR3 spans 13 amino acids.

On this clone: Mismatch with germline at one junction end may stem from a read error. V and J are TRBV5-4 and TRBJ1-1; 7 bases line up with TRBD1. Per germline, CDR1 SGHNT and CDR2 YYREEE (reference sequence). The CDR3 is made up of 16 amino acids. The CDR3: CASSQGQMVWNTEAFF. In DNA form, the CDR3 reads TGCGCCAGCAGCCAGGGACAGATGGTTTGGAACACTGAAGCTTTCTTT.

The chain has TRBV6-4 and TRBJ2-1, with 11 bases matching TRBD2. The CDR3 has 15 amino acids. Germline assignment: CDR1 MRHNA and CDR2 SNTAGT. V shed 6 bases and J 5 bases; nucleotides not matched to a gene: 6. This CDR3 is CASSALAGGDNEQFF. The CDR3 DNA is TGTGCCAGCAGCGCCTTAGCGGGAGGGGACAATGAGCAGTTCTTC.

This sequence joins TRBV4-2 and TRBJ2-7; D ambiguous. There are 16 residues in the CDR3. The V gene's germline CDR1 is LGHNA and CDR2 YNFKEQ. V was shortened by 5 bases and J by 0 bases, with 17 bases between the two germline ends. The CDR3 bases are TGTGCCAGCAGCTTGGATTGGACCGTCAGCTCCTACGAGCAGTACTTC. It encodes CASSLDWTVSSYEQYF.

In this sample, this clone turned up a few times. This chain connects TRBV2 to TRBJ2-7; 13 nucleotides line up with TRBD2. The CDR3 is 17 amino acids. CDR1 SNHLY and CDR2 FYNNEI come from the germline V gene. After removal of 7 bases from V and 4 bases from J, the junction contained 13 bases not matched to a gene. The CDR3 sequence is CASIKLRTSGSTYEQYF. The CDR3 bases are TGTGCCAGCATCAAACTTAGGACTAGCGGGAGTACGTACGAGCAGTACTTC. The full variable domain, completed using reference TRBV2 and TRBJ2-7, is EPEVTQTPSHQVTQMGQEVILRCVPISNHLYFYWYRQILGQKVEFLVSFYNNEISEKSEIFDDQFSVERPDGSNFTLKIRSTKLEDSAMYFCASIKLRTSGSTYEQYFGPGTRLTVT.

CDR3 sequence: CASSPQRALDTQYF. The CDR3 region has the DNA TGTGCCAGCAGCCCCCAAAGGGCCCTTGATACGCAGTATTTT. This chain joins TRBV7-9 and TRBJ2-3; D unresolved. Germline CDR1 reads SEHNR; CDR2 reads FQNEAQ (reference sequence). V shed 5 bases and J shed 6 bases, with 15 bases lying between them. The CDR3 totals 14 residues.

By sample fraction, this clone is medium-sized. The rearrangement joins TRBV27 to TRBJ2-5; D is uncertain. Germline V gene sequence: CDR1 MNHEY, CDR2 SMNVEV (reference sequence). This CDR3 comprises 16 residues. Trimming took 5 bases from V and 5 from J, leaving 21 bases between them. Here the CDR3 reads CASSIPIPTREETQYF. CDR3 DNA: TGTGCCAGCAGTATCCCCATCCCCACTCGTGAGGAGACCCAGTACTTC.

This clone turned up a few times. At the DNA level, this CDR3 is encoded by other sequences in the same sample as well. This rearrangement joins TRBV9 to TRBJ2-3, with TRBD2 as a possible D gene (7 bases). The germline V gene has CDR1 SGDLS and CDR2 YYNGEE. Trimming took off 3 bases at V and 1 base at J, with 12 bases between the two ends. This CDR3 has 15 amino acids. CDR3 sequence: CASSEGGGGTDTQYF. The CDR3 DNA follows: TGTGCCAGCAGCGAGGGGGGGGGAGGCACAGATACGCAGTATTTT.

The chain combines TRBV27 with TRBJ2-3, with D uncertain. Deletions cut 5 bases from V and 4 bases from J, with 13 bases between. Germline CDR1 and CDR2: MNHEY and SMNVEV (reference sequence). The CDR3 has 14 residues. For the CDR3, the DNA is TGTGCCAGCAGTCCCCCCCAGGTCCCAGATACGCAGTATTTT. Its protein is CASSPPQVPDTQYF.

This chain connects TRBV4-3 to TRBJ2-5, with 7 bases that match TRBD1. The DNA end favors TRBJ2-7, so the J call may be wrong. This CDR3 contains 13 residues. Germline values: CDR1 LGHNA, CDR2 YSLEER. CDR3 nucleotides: TGCGCCAGCAGCCAAACAGGGGAAGACGAGCAGTACTTC. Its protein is CASSQTGEDEQYF.

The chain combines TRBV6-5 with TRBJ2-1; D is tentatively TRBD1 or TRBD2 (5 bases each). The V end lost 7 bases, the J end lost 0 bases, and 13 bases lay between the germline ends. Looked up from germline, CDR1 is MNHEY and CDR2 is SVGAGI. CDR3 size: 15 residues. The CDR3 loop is CASTLGRSSYNEQFF. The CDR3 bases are TGTGCCAGCACCCTGGGACGGAGCTCCTACAATGAGCAGTTCTTC.